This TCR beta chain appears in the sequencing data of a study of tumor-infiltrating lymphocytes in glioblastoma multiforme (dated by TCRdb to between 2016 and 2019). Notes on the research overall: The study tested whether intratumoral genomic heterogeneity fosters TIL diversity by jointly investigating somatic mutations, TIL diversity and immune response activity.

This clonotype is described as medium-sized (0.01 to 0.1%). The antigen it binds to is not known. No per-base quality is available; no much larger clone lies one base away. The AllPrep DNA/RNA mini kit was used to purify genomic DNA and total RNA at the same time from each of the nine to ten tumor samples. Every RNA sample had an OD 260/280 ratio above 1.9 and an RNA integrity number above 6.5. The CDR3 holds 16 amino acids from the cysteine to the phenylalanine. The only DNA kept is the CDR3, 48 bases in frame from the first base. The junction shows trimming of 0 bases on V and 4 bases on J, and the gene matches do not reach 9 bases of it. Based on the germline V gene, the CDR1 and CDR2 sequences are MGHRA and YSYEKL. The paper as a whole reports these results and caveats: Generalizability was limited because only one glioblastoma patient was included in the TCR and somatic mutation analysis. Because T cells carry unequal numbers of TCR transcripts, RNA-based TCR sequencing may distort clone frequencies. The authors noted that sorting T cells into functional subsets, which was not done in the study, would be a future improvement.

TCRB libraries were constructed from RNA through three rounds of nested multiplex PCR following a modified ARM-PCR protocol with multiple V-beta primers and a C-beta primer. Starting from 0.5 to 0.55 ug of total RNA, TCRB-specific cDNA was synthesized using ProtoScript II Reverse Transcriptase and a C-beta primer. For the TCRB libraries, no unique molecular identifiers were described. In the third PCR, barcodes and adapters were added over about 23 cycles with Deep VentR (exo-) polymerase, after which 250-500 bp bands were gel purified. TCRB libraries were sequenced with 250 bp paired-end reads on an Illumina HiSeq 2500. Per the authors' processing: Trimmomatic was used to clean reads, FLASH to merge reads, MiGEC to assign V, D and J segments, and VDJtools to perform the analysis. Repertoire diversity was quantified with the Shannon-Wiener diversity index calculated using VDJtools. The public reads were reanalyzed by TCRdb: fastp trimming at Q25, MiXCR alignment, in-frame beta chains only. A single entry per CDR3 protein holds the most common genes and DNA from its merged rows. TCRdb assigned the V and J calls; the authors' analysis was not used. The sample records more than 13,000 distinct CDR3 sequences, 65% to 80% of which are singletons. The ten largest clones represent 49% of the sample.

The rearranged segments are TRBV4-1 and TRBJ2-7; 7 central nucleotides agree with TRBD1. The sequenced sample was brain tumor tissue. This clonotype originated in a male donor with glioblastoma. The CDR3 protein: CASSQDQGTVMYEQYF. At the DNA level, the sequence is TGCGCCAGCAGCCAAGATCAAGGGACAGTGATGTACGAGCAGTACTTC.